This TCR beta chain appears in the sequencing data of a study of blood T cell repertoires in COVID-19 (dated by TCRdb to 2019 to 2021). Concerning the study at large: Collaborator samples came from the United States, Italy and Spain and covered acute and convalescent phases of COVID-19. The prospective study material was composed of cDNA or gDNA derived from T cells, B-cell-depleted T cells, or PBMCs. Subjects who had been exposed to COVID-19, were actively infected with it, or had recovered from it provided the deeply sampled blood TCRbeta repertoires that made up the dataset. The repertoires were made available in a free public database intended to serve as a resource for research on the immune response to SARS-CoV-2. Samples came from the ongoing ImmuneRACE study (first 160 participants) plus 1,254 subjects from 6 global collaborators. The sample metadata nearly always contained a de-identified subject ID, COVID-19 status, age in years and sex. HLA class I and class II types, where available, came from metadata supplied by the sample provider rather than from assay-based typing.

The CDR3, from cysteine to phenylalanine, totals 13 residues. The CDR3 DNA has 39 bases and is translated from base 1. CDR1 and CDR2, per the germline V gene, are MDHEN and SYDVKM. Findings and caveats that apply to the study as a whole: The amount of clinical and demographic metadata varied by source and participant and was provided uncurated.

Participants in the prospective study were aged roughly 18 to 90 years, lived in some 24 United States geographic areas, and enrolled through a virtual design. In the prospective study, cohorts were assigned on the basis of participant-reported clinical history obtained from a screening survey and a study questionnaire. For ImmuneRACE Cohort 3, a participant was defined as recovered based on two consecutive negative NP/OP PCR tests, clearance by a healthcare professional, or resolution of symptoms. In the prospective study, mobile phlebotomists collected whole blood, serum and a nasopharyngeal or oropharyngeal swab from each participant. Over a roughly 2-month period, participants in the prospective study had the option of providing additional blood draws and questionnaires. Blood samples from the prospective study were shipped frozen or at room temperature prior to DNA extraction. On this clone: Its antigen is still unknown. Per-base quality was not reported, and no clone a single base away is much larger than it.

TCRbeta CDR3 regions were amplified from genomic DNA using the immunoSEQ Assay, a bias-controlled multiplex PCR. The original methods were these. The number of nucleated cells in each sample was estimated by amplification of reference gene primers within the assay. Sequence reads were collapsed and filtered to measure the absolute abundance of every unique TCRbeta CDR3 rearrangement. For each sample, productive Simpson clonality was calculated as the square root of Simpson's diversity index over productive rearrangements. Imported from immuneACCESS, the table was reduced by TCRdb to in-frame sequences with V and J called. These copies leave out some clones; in studies compared against another copy, an unresolved V gene accounts for under half, and the cause of the remainder is not known. D and trimming come from the DNA, and the V and J calls and clone size come from that table. This sample lists about 440,000 clones; less than 95% were detected once. The ten largest clones add up to approximately 0.55% of the sample.

Recombination linked TRBV28 to TRBJ1-2; no D gene can be assigned with confidence. This clonotype originated in a man younger than 35 who had recovered from COVID-19. Material: PBMCs or T cells enriched from blood (not recorded which). The CDR3 region reads CAHWAGNNYGYTF. The base sequence is TGTGCTCACTGGGCGGGGAATAACTATGGCTACACCTTC.